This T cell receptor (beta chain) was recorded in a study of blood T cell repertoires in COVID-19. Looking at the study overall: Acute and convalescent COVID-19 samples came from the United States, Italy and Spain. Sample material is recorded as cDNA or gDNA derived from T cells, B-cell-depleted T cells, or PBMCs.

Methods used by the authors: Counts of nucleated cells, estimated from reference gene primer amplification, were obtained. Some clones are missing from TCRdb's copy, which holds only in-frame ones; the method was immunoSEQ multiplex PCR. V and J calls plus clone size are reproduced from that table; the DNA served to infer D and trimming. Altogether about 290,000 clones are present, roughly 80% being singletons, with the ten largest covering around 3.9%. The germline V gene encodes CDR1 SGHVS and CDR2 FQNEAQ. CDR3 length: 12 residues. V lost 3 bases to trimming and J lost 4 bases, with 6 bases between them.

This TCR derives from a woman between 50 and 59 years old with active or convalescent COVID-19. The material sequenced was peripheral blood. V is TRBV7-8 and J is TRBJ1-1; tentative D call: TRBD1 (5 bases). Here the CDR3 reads CASSFQGTEAFF. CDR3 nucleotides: TGTGCCAGCAGCTTTCAGGGCACTGAAGCTTTCTTT.